This T cell receptor (beta chain) was sequenced in a study of blood T cell repertoires in COVID-19. As for the study in general: T cells, B-cell-depleted T cells, or PBMCs provided the cDNA or gDNA that served as material.

The study assigned cohorts using participant-reported clinical history. Method: immunoSEQ multiplex PCR; TCRdb's copy keeps in-frame clones and lacks some. The sample lists about 400,000 clones, approximately 85% occurring once. This clone was detected only a few times. CDR1 is MDHEN and CDR2 is SYDVKM in the germline V gene. The germline V and J ends were trimmed by 5 bases and 2 bases, with 4 bases remaining between them. CDR3 length: 11 residues. The clonotype was recovered from a middle-aged woman with acute COVID-19. The sequenced material came from PBMCs or T cells enriched from blood (not recorded which). The chain carries TRBV28 and TRBJ2-7; unclear D gene. In DNA, the CDR3 is TGTGCCAGCAGTCTTACCTACGAGCAGTACTTC. Residues: CASSLTYEQYF.